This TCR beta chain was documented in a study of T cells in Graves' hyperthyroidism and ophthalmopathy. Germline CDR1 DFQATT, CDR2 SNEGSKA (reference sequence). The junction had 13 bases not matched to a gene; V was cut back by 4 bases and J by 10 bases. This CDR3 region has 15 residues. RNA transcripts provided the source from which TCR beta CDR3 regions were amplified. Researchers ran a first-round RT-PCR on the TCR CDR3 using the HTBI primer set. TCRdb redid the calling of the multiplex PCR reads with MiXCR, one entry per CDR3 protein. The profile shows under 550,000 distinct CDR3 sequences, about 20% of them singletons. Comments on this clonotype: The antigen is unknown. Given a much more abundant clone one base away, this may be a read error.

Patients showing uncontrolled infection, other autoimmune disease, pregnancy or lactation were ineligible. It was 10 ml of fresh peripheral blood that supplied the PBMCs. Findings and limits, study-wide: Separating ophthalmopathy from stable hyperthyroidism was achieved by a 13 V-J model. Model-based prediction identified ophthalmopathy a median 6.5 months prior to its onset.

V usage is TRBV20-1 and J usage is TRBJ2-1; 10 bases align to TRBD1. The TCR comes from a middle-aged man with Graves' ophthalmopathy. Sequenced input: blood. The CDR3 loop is CSAMKRQGAIYEQFF. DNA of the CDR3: TGCAGTGCTATGAAACGACAGGGGGCTATCTACGAGCAGTTCTTC.